This is a list of T cell receptor beta chains from one sample in a study of brain T cells in children with intractable seizures. Some clones are missing from TCRdb's copy, which holds only in-frame ones; the method was immunoSEQ multiplex PCR. The sample carries 300,000 to 400,000 clones, about 94% recorded once. The specimen was peripheral blood, collected around 5 months after surgery. These receptors were collected from a boy in the first two years of life with tuberous sclerosis and intractable seizures. Both conserved end residues are part of each CDR3. The order of the fields is J gene, V gene, CDR3 protein.

>TRBJ2-7|TRBV12-3/TRBV12-4
CASSLELGRPPYF
>TRBJ1-1|TRBV10-3
CAISEMGGPNTEAFF
>TRBJ2-5|TRBV7-6
CASSLVWGSQETQYF
>TRBJ2-2|TRBV9
CASSVGGGYRDTGELFF
>TRBJ2-4|TRBV11-1
CASSSLAAKNIQYF
>TRBJ1-1|TRBV5-1
CASSSLQGREAFF
>TRBJ2-3|TRBV25-1
CASSTKAGEEQYF
>TRBJ1-6|TRBV9
CASSVAGGENNSPLHF
>TRBJ1-2|TRBV19
CASSIYLGTPYGYTF
>TRBJ2-6|TRBV11-2
CASSSNVLTF
>TRBJ1-3|TRBV7-9
CASSLGQGSSGNTIYF
>TRBJ2-7|TRBV19
CASSLGTGGYEQYF